This record covers a single TCR beta chain. Its antigen is still unknown. Germline assignment: CDR1 SGHVS and CDR2 FQNEAQ. The length of the CDR3 is 18 residues. The V segment lost 5 bases and the J segment 6 bases; nucleotides outside the gene matches: 17. This specimen comes from a study of graft-versus-host responses after intestinal transplantation. Study as a whole: Every recipient underwent anti-thymocyte globulin induction, then tacrolimus and steroids for approximately 3 years. Broader study findings: Researchers found GvH clones in recipient marrow, and some showed up first in ileum or blood. Allografts from individuals with graft-donor T cell macrochimerism displayed high graft-versus-host to host-versus-graft clonal ratios. Early post-transplant falls in HvG clones accompanied the peak levels of circulating GvH clones.

Assay: immunoSEQ multiplex PCR; the TCRdb copy retains only in-frame clones and omits some. The repertoire holds around 90,000 clones, with less than 95% as singletons. The sequencing here drew on unstimulated CD8+ T cells sorted from spleen or lymph node cells, taken before transplant. The receptor was isolated from a human donor who was the organ donor for an intestinal transplant. This chain uses TRBV7-8 with TRBJ2-3; 10 nucleotides line up with TRBD1. CDR3 protein: CASSPSRTGQGPWDTQYF. The CDR3 DNA reads as TGTGCCAGCAGCCCTTCGAGAACGGGACAGGGGCCTTGGGATACGCAGTATTTT.